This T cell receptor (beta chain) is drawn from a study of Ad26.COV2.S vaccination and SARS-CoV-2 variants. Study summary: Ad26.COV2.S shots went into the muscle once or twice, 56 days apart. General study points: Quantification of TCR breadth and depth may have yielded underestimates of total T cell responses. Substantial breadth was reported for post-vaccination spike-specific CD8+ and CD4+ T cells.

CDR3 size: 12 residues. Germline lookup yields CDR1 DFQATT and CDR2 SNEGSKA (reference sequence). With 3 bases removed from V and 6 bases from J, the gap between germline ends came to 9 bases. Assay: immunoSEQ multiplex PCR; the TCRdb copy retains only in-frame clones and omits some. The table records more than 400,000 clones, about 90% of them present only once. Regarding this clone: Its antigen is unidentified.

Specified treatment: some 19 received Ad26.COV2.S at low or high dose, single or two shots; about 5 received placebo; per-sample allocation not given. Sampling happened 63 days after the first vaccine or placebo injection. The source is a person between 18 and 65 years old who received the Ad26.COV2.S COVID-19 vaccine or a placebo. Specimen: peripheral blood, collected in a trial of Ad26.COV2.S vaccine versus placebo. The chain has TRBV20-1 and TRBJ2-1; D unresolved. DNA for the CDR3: TGCAGTGCTAGTTGGCTTATCAATGAGCAGTTCTTC. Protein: CSASWLINEQFF.